This TCR beta chain comes out of a study of immune heterogeneity within non-small cell lung tumors. At approximately 570 ng per sample, bulk tumor genomic DNA provided the template. Multiple widely separated biopsies were taken from each primary tumor at surgery. Each patient presented with untreated, newly diagnosed non-small cell lung cancer and received curative surgery. Having surgery with curative intent, the donors were patients newly diagnosed with non-small cell lung cancer. Overall study findings and caveats: A moderate but significant correlation was found, linking local T-cell clonality with local tumor mutational burden (R approximately 0.36).

Germline CDR1 KGHDR, CDR2 SFDVKD. V shed 4 bases, J shed 1 base, and the junction held 2 bases outside the gene matches. This CDR3 has 14 amino acids. The sample holds many counts of this clonotype. Its antigen remains unidentified. Using 32 V and 13 J primers, multiplex PCR amplified TCR beta CDR3. TCRdb called the multiplex PCR reads again in MiXCR, with one record for every CDR3 protein. The sample has roughly 9,900 distinct CDR3 sequences, just under 30% seen once. The material sequenced was lung tumor tissue. This sequence joins TRBV24-1 and TRBJ2-5, with 7 bases fitting TRBD2. This receptor was identified in a woman in her sixties or seventies with non-small cell lung cancer. The CDR3 loop reads CATSETGGQETQYF. CDR3 nucleotides: TGTGCCACCAGTGAAACGGGAGGCCAAGAGACCCAGTACTTC.